This T cell receptor (beta chain) appears in the sequencing data of a study of T cell responses to AZD1222 COVID-19 vaccine (dated by TCRdb to 2020 to 2022). For context, the study as a whole: AZD1222 recipients whose second dose came at about 4 weeks and those whose second dose came at about 12 weeks were combined into one group, since spike-specific TCR depth and breadth did not differ between the two schedules. TCR sequencing covered about 230 trial participants: 200 to 210 given two doses of AZD1222 and 26 given two doses of MenACWY control vaccine. Trial participants were enrolled by age into subgroups of 18-55, 56-69 and 70-plus years, and about 150, 27 and 61 TCR-sequenced participants, respectively, were included in these subgroups.

In the paper's terms, the time point label means: baseline before first vaccination. Samples from vaccinated people were obtained from the UK trials COV001 and COV002, which included a single-blind randomized controlled phase 2/3 trial of AZD1222 (ChAdOx1 nCoV-19) in healthy adults. For TCRbeta chain sequencing, PBMC samples from trial participants were taken at day 0 and at day 28 after the second dose. The CDR3 regions of human TCRbeta chains were subjected to immunosequencing. Under the source paper's analysis protocol: TCRs in the repertoires were compared against a reference library of SARS-CoV-2-specific TCRs that had been generated with the MIRA antigen-specificity platform. Breadth was defined as the fraction of unique TCRs that were SARS-CoV-2-associated, and depth was defined as the fraction of total T cells that were SARS-CoV-2-associated. Each spike-specific TCR was assigned to its reactive spike region and to a CD4 or CD8 class using the MIRA data. Log10-transformed breadth and depth values were compared by one-way ANOVA with Sidak's multiple comparisons tests. This is the immuneACCESS table as TCRdb keeps it, with only in-frame sequences that have V and J called. A part of the clones is gone; compared with another copy, unresolved V genes explain less than half, and the rest is unexplained. V, J and clone size derive from that table, while D and trimming were established from the DNA sequence. In all, the sample holds under 200,000 clones, and over 90% of those were seen once. The top ten clonotypes cover about 4.2% of the sample.

The germline V gene specifies MNHGY as CDR1 and SVAAGI as CDR2. Relative to germline, V is 4 bases shorter and J is 9 bases shorter, with 13 bases between their ends. The cysteine opens and the phenylalanine closes a CDR3 of 14 amino acids. Of the read, only the CDR3 DNA is kept; its 42 bases are in frame from base 1. On this clone itself: Its antigen is not yet known. Nothing much larger sits one base from this clone, and base qualities are not available.

General study outcomes and caveats: Epitopes outside the regions mutated in the B.1.351 and B.1.1.7 variants were reportedly recognized by nearly half of the unique spike-specific TCRs. Spike-specific TCR breadth and depth rose significantly after two AZD1222 doses compared with day 0 and with MenACWY recipients. Participants were mostly white British and included more females than males, and it was suggested by the authors that clonal diversity may have been underestimated. The whole spike protein was spanned by vaccine-associated CD4 TCRs, and dominant responses were seen in regions 160-218 and 743-854. Because no samples from the day 14 peak response were available, repertoires could be characterized only after the peak T cell response. Only a handful of AZD1222 recipients were SARS-CoV-2 seropositive at baseline, limiting conclusions about previously exposed vaccinees. The 56-69-year group was small, and its depth increase did not reach significance, likely because of low power.

The sequences come from peripheral blood, collected on day 0 of AZD1222 vaccination. The sequence was obtained from an adult in good health. The sequence is built from TRBV6-9 and TRBJ1-6, with the D gene call left open. The sequenced DNA is TGTGCCAGCAGTTCCTCCCGGCACGGTTCACCCCTCCACTTT. Its protein reads: CASSSSRHGSPLHF.